Detailed here is one TCR beta chain. After removal of 0 bases from V and 5 bases from J, the junction contained 14 bases not matched to a gene. The CDR3 covers 19 residues. CDR1 is LGHNA and CDR2 is YNFKEQ in the germline V gene. This table comes from immunoSEQ multiplex PCR, and its TCRdb copy is limited to in-frame clones, with some not included. This repertoire shows approximately 160,000 clones, more than 70% found once; its top ten account for 2% to 2.5%. The data belong to a study of T cell responses to AZD1222 COVID-19 vaccine. This sequence was found in an adult in good health. The rearrangement joins TRBV4-2 to TRBJ2-2, with 8 bases lining up with TRBD1. The source material was peripheral blood, sampled on day 0 of AZD1222 vaccination. CDR3 sequence: CASSQDRRLTGALTGELFF. The CDR3 DNA reads as TGTGCCAGCAGCCAAGATCGACGTTTGACAGGGGCGCTTACCGGGGAGCTGTTTTTT.